Below are 26 T cell receptor beta chains sequenced from a single sample in a study of shared clonotypes between healthy human individuals. Libraries were prepared by immunoSEQ multiplex PCR; TCRdb keeps only in-frame clonotypes and omits some of them. The sample includes around 450,000 clones, 70% to 80% of them seen just once. The sequencing input was PBMCs. Receptor source: a woman aged 40 to 50 in good health. Some clones in this sample may be carry-over from other donors' samples.

J is TRBJ2-6 and V is TRBV11-3; 7 positions agree with TRBD1. The CDR3 is 15 residues long. The V gene's germline CDR1 is SGHNT and CDR2 YENEEA. J lost 1 base, V lost 5 bases, and 2 bases had no gene match. Here the CDR3 DNA reads TGTGCCAGCAGCCTACAGGGGTCTGGGGCCAACGTCCTGACTTTC. It translates to CASSLQGSGANVLTF.

The chain combines TRBV4-1 with TRBJ1-2; perhaps TRBD1 as D (6 bases). CDR3 length: 17 residues. V was shortened by 6 bases and J by 7 bases, with 27 bases between the two germline ends. The germline CDR1 and CDR2 sequences are MGHRA and YSYEKL. DNA of the CDR3: TGCGCCAGCAGACGGTCCGATCTAGGATCCCAGGGGCTTGGCTACACCTTC. Translating gives CASRRSDLGSQGLGYTF.

Only a few counts were recorded for this clone. Likely a read error: the CDR3 ends without its conserved phenylalanine or tryptophan. Because the CDR3's place on the DNA is in doubt, the DNA is left out and the CDR3 is given as listed by TCRdb. The chain has TRBV5-8 and TRBJ1-1. Counting both end residues, the CDR3 totals 9 amino acids. Germline V CDR1 and CDR2: SGHTS, YDEGEE. Here the CDR3 reads CASSLSYVD.

The chain carries TRBV7-3 and TRBJ2-6; D not resolved. The CDR3 consists of 14 residues. Trimming took off 6 bases at V and 4 bases at J, with 10 bases between the two ends. Germline V gene lookup returns CDR1 SGHTA and CDR2 FQGTGA. Here the CDR3 reads CASSSAGGANVLTF. In DNA form, the CDR3 reads TGTGCCAGCAGTTCGGCCGGCGGGGCCAACGTCCTGACTTTC. Based on the CDR3 plus reference TRBV7-3 and TRBJ2-6, the full variable domain is GAGVSQTPSNKVTEKGKYVELRCDPISGHTALYWYRQSLGQGPEFLIYFQGTGAADDSGLPNDRFFAVRPEGSVSTLKIQRTERGDSAVYLCASSSAGGANVLTFGAGSRLTVL.

The CDR3 loop is CASSPGGAELTGELFF. In DNA, the CDR3 is TGTGCCAGCAGCCCGGGAGGAGCGGAACTCACCGGGGAGCTGTTTTTT. The chain is built from TRBV5-5 and TRBJ2-2; 7 nucleotides line up with TRBD2. The germline gives CDR1 SGHKS, CDR2 YYEKEE (reference sequence). The CDR3 totals 16 residues. V trimming: 4 bases; J trimming: 4 bases; junction bases outside the gene matches: 10.

On this clone itself: Given a much more abundant clone one base away, this may be a read error. This CDR3 is also generated by other DNA sequences in the sample. The chain combines TRBV7-9 with TRBJ1-1, with D hard to call. CDR3 size: 12 residues. With 3 bases removed from V and 1 base from J, the gap between germline ends came to 3 bases. Germline loops: CDR1 SEHNR, CDR2 FQNEAQ (reference sequence). The CDR3 DNA reads as TGTGCCAGCAGCTTGGAGAACACTGAAGCTTTCTTT. Protein product: CASSLENTEAFF. The full variable domain, in which reference TRBV7-9 and TRBJ1-1 provide the parts outside the CDR3, is DTGVSQNPRHKITKRGQNVTFRCDPISEHNRLYWYRQTLGQGPEFLTYFQNEAQLEKSRLLSDRFSAERPKGSFSTLEIQRTEQGDSAMYLCASSLENTEAFFGQGTRLTVV.

This clone was seen ten or more times. J is TRBJ2-1 and V is TRBV7-3; either TRBD1 or TRBD2 may fit D (5 bases each). The CDR3 covers 16 residues. Trimming pared 4 bases from V and 9 bases from J, leaving 22 bases between. The V gene's germline CDR1 is SGHTA and CDR2 FQGTGA. The CDR3 DNA reads as TGTGCCAGCAGCTCAACCCCTCCGGGACCCGATCGTGAGCAGTTCTTC. As protein: CASSSTPPGPDREQFF. The variable domain in full, with the rest retrieved from reference TRBV7-3 and TRBJ2-1, is GAGVSQTPSNKVTEKGKYVELRCDPISGHTALYWYRQSLGQGPEFLIYFQGTGAADDSGLPNDRFFAVRPEGSVSTLKIQRTERGDSAVYLCASSSTPPGPDREQFFGPGTRLTVL.

This clone appeared a single time. The rearrangement uses TRBV9 and TRBJ2-1, with TRBD2 identical over 10 bases. Looked up from germline, CDR1 is SGDLS and CDR2 is YYNGEE. V shed 0 bases, J shed 8 bases, and the junction held 5 bases outside the gene matches. The CDR3 is 15 amino acids. The CDR3 region is CASSVGVAGGHEQFF. The DNA of the CDR3 is TGTGCCAGCAGCGTAGGTGTAGCGGGAGGCCATGAGCAGTTCTTC.

This clone came up many times. The same CDR3 can be traced to other DNA sequences in this sample. CDR3 in amino acids: CAISRGSTDTQYF. The CDR3 DNA is TGTGCCATCAGCAGGGGCAGCACAGATACGCAGTATTTT. The rearrangement links TRBV10-3 to TRBJ2-3; D perhaps matches TRBD1 (6 bases). CDR1 is ENHRY, CDR2 SYGVKD, per germline. The V and J ends lost 6 bases and 0 bases respectively, with 7 bases between them. The CDR3 length is 13 residues.

This clone appeared once. DNA for the CDR3: TGTGCCAGCAGCTTAGGAAAGCCCAGGGTGCAATTAGCCAAAAACATTCAGTACTTC. Protein product: CASSLGKPRVQLAKNIQYF. The rearrangement joins TRBV7-8 to TRBJ2-4; D is possibly TRBD1 (5 bases). Trimming shortened V by 1 base and J by 0 bases, and 19 bases separated the two germline ends. This CDR3 has 19 residues. CDR1 and CDR2 (germline): SGHVS, FQNEAQ.

This chain links TRBV6-1 with TRBJ1-1, with 7 bases that match TRBD1. The CDR3 is made up of 16 amino acids. The V segment lost 3 bases and the J segment 2 bases; nucleotides outside the gene matches: 9. Germline lookup yields CDR1 MNHNS and CDR2 SASEGT. CDR3 in DNA: TGTGCCAGCAGTGAGTATGGCAGGGGGATAAACACTGAAGCTTTCTTT. Translated, it gives CASSEYGRGINTEAFF.

V is TRBV28 and J is TRBJ2-3; 7 nucleotides agree with TRBD2. J lost 1 base, V lost 5 bases, and 6 bases had no gene match. The CDR3 length is 15 residues. Per germline, CDR1 MDHEN and CDR2 SYDVKM. DNA for the CDR3: TGTGCCAGCAGTCCTAGCGGTCTCGGCACAGATACGCAGTATTTT. Its translation is CASSPSGLGTDTQYF.

This clone was picked up a small number of times. The rearrangement joins TRBV20-1 to TRBJ2-7; tentative D call: TRBD2 (7 bases). From germline, CDR1 is DFQATT and CDR2 SNEGSKA (reference sequence). This CDR3 comprises 10 residues. V was clipped by 5 bases and J by 11 bases, with 13 bases between them. DNA of the CDR3: TGCAGTGCTCACGGGGGGCCCGAGTACTTC. Translating it yields CSAHGGPEYF.

This clone was seen a single time. The CDR3 nucleotides read TGTGCCAGCAGCGACCGGGACAGGGCCTACGAGCAGTACTTC. This sequence encodes CASSDRDRAYEQYF. This sequence joins TRBV11-2 and TRBJ2-7; 9 bases agree with TRBD1. CDR1 and CDR2 (germline): SGHAT, FQNNGV. There are 14 residues in the CDR3. The V segment lost 5 bases and the J segment 2 bases; nucleotides outside the gene matches: 4.

CDR3 protein: CASRKGLAGVVEQYF. In DNA, the CDR3 is TGTGCCAGCAGAAAAGGACTAGCGGGAGTCGTCGAGCAGTACTTC. The rearrangement uses TRBV2 and TRBJ2-7; TRBD2 agrees at 13 bases. The junction had 8 bases not matched to a gene; V was cut back by 6 bases and J by 6 bases. The CDR3 loop spans 15 amino acids. The germline V gene has CDR1 SNHLY and CDR2 FYNNEI.

This clone was seen a single time. The CDR3 bases are TGTGCCTGGACCGACGGGCGGGATGGCTACACCTTC. This gives the protein CAWTDGRDGYTF. The chain recombines TRBV30 with TRBJ1-2; D is undetermined. CDR3 size: 12 residues. The germline gives CDR1 GTSNPN, CDR2 SVGIG (reference sequence). Trimming took off 4 bases at V and 6 bases at J, with 12 bases between the two ends.

This clone was seen only a few times. The CDR3 here is CASSGLETYSGTSGEQFF. As DNA, the CDR3 is TGTGCCAGCAGCGGGCTAGAAACTTATTCCGGGACTAGCGGAGAGCAGTTCTTC. This chain uses TRBV9 with TRBJ2-1, with 11 bases identical to TRBD2. CDR1 and CDR2 (germline): SGDLS, YYNGEE. With 3 bases clipped from V and 10 bases from J, the junction kept 18 bases outside the gene matches. This CDR3 has 18 residues.

The chain employs TRBV4-2 and TRBJ1-4; D gene unclear. V was pared by 0 bases and J by 7 bases, with 12 bases between. Germline V gives CDR1 LGHNA, CDR2 YNFKEQ. The CDR3 totals 15 residues. The CDR3 sequence: CASSQEAGGSEKLFF. CDR3 in DNA: TGTGCCAGCAGCCAAGAAGCAGGAGGGAGTGAAAAACTGTTTTTT.

J is TRBJ2-7 and V is TRBV18; D remains ambiguous. V lost 3 bases and J lost 0, with 9 bases in between. The CDR3 is 14 residues long. Looked up from germline, CDR1 is KGHSH and CDR2 is LQKENI. The CDR3 loop reads CASSPDGSSYEQYF. The CDR3, as DNA: TGTGCCAGCTCACCGGACGGAAGCTCCTACGAGCAGTACTTC.

This chain uses TRBV5-1 with TRBJ2-5; 11 positions agree with TRBD2. The junction had 3 bases not matched to a gene; V was cut back by 0 bases and J by 5 bases. CDR3 length: 15 residues. Germline CDR1 SGHRS, CDR2 YFSETQ. The CDR3: CASSLGASGGETQYF. CDR3 DNA sequence: TGCGCCAGCAGCTTGGGTGCTAGCGGGGGGGAGACCCAGTACTTC. Based on the CDR3 plus reference TRBV5-1 and TRBJ2-5, the full variable domain is KAGVTQTPRYLIKTRGQQVTLSCSPISGHRSVSWYQQTPGQGLQFLFEYFSETQRNKGNFPGRFSGRQFSNSRSEMNVSTLELGDSALYLCASSLGASGGETQYFGPGTRLLVL.

Turning to this clone: Distinct nucleotide sequences in the sample also encode this CDR3. The chain employs TRBV7-2 and TRBJ1-1, with D unresolved. The CDR3 is 13 amino acids. From germline, CDR1 is SGHTA and CDR2 FQGNSA. V was clipped by 3 bases and J by 4 bases, with 9 bases between them. CDR3 region: CASSFRRGTEAFF. The CDR3 nucleotides read TGTGCCAGCAGCTTCCGACGAGGCACTGAAGCTTTCTTT. The whole variable domain, remainder taken from reference TRBV7-2 and TRBJ1-1, is GAGVSQSPSNKVTEKGKDVELRCDPISGHTALYWYRQSLGQGLEFLIYFQGNSAPDKSGLPSDRFSAERTGGSVSTLTIQRTQQEDSAVYLCASSFRRGTEAFFGQGTRLTVV.

The gene calls are TRBV12-5 and TRBJ2-5; 7 bases are a match to TRBD1. Germline assignment: CDR1 LGHNT and CDR2 FRNRAP. The J segment lost 5 bases and the V segment lost 4 bases, leaving 10 bases of the junction unmatched. The CDR3 consists of 15 residues. The CDR3 nucleotides read TGTGCTAGTGGTTACACCGGGACAGAGGGGGAGACCCAGTACTTC. Its protein product is CASGYTGTEGETQYF.

The V call is TRBV18, the J call TRBJ2-5; either TRBD1 or TRBD2 may supply D (5 bases each). Trimming took 5 bases from V and 2 from J, leaving 12 bases between them. Germline V gene sequence: CDR1 KGHSH, CDR2 LQKENI. This CDR3 comprises 14 residues. CDR3 protein: CASSEGRIQETQYF. The CDR3 region has the DNA TGTGCCAGCTCAGAGGGACGGATACAAGAGACCCAGTACTTC.

The V and J genes are TRBV5-6 and TRBJ1-2; 12 bases match TRBD1. J lost 0 bases, V lost 1 base, and 7 bases had no gene match. CDR1 and CDR2 from the germline V gene are SGHDT and YYEEEE. CDR3 length equals 18 residues. The CDR3 loop is CASSLSGTGGPPNYGYTF. The CDR3 DNA is TGTGCCAGCAGCTTGAGTGGGACAGGGGGCCCTCCTAACTATGGCTACACCTTC.

Of note for this clone: Since a far larger clone is one base different, this is likely a read error. The chain employs TRBV7-3 and TRBJ2-7; the D gene is possibly TRBD2 (7 bases). There are 16 residues in the CDR3. V was clipped by 7 bases and J by 1 base, with 20 bases between them. The germline V gene encodes CDR1 SGHTA and CDR2 FQGTGA. In nucleotides, the CDR3 is TGTGCCAGCAACCCAGGATGGGAGGGGACATCCTACGAGCAGTACTTC. Encoded protein: CASNPGWEGTSYEQYF.

This clone was observed once. The same CDR3 is also encoded by other DNA sequences in this sample. The chain joins TRBV5-1 to TRBJ2-2, with unresolved D. Between the trimmed V and J ends, which lost 0 bases and 2 bases, there was a span of 5 bases. CDR3 length equals 14 residues. The germline V gene encodes CDR1 SGHRS and CDR2 YFSETQ. The CDR3 DNA sequence: TGCGCCAGCAGCTTGGCCCCCAACACCGGGGAGCTGTTTTTT. It yields the protein CASSLAPNTGELFF. Looking up the rest from reference TRBV5-1 and TRBJ2-2 gives the full variable domain: KAGVTQTPRYLIKTRGQQVTLSCSPISGHRSVSWYQQTPGQGLQFLFEYFSETQRNKGNFPGRFSGRQFSNSRSEMNVSTLELGDSALYLCASSLAPNTGELFFGEGSRLTVL.